A single sample gave rise to the 19 T cell receptor beta chains below, sequenced in a study of shared clonotypes between healthy human individuals. Terminally differentiated effector memory CD45RA+ cells were left out of the naive CD8 fraction, which was CD45RO-negative and positively selected for CCR7. Using immunoSEQ multiplex PCR, the repertoire was profiled, and TCRdb retains in-frame clones only, with some absent. The repertoire holds about 590,000 clones, with 95% to 96% as singletons. The sequenced material came from naive CD8+ T cells sorted from blood. The receptors derive from a woman in her 30s in good health.

The rearrangement joins TRBV12-5 to TRBJ2-1; 8 bases are a match to TRBD2. The CDR3 is 17 residues long. Per the germline V gene, CDR1 is LGHNT and CDR2 is FRNRAP. Trimming removed 0 bases from V and 0 bases from J; junction bases left unmatched: 4. The CDR3 reads CASGLVFSGSSYNEQFF. DNA of the CDR3: TGTGCTAGTGGTTTGGTATTCAGCGGGAGCTCCTACAATGAGCAGTTCTTC. Together with reference TRBV12-5 and TRBJ2-1, the CDR3 gives the full variable domain: DARVTQTPRHKVTEMGQEVTMRCQPILGHNTVFWYRQTMMQGLELLAYFRNRAPLDDSGMPKDRFSAEMPDATLATLKIQPSEPRDSAVYFCASGLVFSGSSYNEQFFGPGTRLTVL.

This chain connects TRBV7-9 to TRBJ1-1; D remains ambiguous. Germline V gene sequence: CDR1 SEHNR, CDR2 FQNEAQ (reference sequence). The CDR3 contains 15 residues. Between the trimmed V and J ends, which lost 7 bases and 4 bases, there was a span of 19 bases. CDR3 protein: CASTFSGLTGTEAFF. The CDR3 DNA reads TGTGCCAGCACCTTCTCAGGCCTGACGGGCACTGAAGCTTTCTTT.

The chain is built from TRBV25-1 and TRBJ2-1, with TRBD2 identical over 9 bases. The CDR3 length is 15 residues. Trimming took 3 bases from V and 6 from J; bases not matched to a gene: 6. Germline V gene sequence: CDR1 MGHDK, CDR2 SYGVNS. In nucleotides, the CDR3 is TGTGCCAGCAGTGATAGCGGGAGTGTGTTCAATGAGCAGTTCTTC. Translating gives CASSDSGSVFNEQFF.

The chain links TRBV28 to TRBJ2-3, with D perhaps being TRBD1 or TRBD2 (6 bases each). Germline V gene data show CDR1 as MDHEN and CDR2 as SYDVKM. This CDR3 region has 16 residues. The V end was cut by 4 bases, the J end by 7 bases, with 21 bases between. As DNA, the CDR3 is TGTGCCAGCAGTTCCCCCGGAGGGGGGAGGTGGAATACGCAGTATTTT. Its protein product is CASSSPGGGRWNTQYF.

V gene TRBV11-1 combines with J gene TRBJ1-2; TRBD1 is a possible D gene (5 bases). CDR3 length: 14 amino acids. V was trimmed by 0 bases and J by 2 bases, leaving 7 bases between them. The germline V gene has CDR1 SGHAT and CDR2 FQDESV (reference sequence). The CDR3 DNA follows: TGTGCCAGCAGCTTAGCTGGGGCGAACTATGGCTACACCTTC. This encodes CASSLAGANYGYTF. The full variable domain, in which reference TRBV11-1 and TRBJ1-2 provide the parts outside the CDR3, is EAEVAQSPRYKITEKSQAVAFWCDPISGHATLYWYRQILGQGPELLVQFQDESVVDDSQLPKDRFSAERLKGVDSTLKIQPAELGDSAMYLCASSLAGANYGYTFGSGTRLTVV.

The chain joins TRBV9 to TRBJ1-3; no firm D call. Germline lookup yields CDR1 SGDLS and CDR2 YYNGEE. V was cut by 2 bases and J by 4 bases, with 1 base left in between. CDR3 size: 11 residues. CDR3 in amino acids: CASSVGNTIYF. CDR3 in DNA: TGTGCCAGCAGCGTGGGAAACACCATATATTTT.

V and J are TRBV5-1 and TRBJ1-1, with D possibly TRBD1 on 5 matching bases. Per the germline V gene, CDR1 is SGHRS and CDR2 is YFSETQ. The CDR3 runs 14 residues. Between the trimmed V and J ends, which lost 4 bases and 1 base, there was a span of 11 bases. The CDR3 protein is CASSNGTGNTEAFF. The DNA for the CDR3 is TGCGCCAGCAGCAATGGGACCGGGAACACTGAAGCTTTCTTT.

Written as DNA, the CDR3 is TGTGCCAGCAGTGCTGGGACAGCGCCCTACGAGCAGTACTTC. Translated: CASSAGTAPYEQYF. The chain combines TRBV27 with TRBJ2-7; 7 positions match TRBD1. Germline lookup yields CDR1 MNHEY and CDR2 SMNVEV (reference sequence). The V segment lost 5 bases and the J segment 2 bases; nucleotides outside the gene matches: 6. This CDR3 comprises 14 residues.

The rearrangement links TRBV5-4 to TRBJ2-7, with 7 bases that match TRBD2. Germline-derived CDR1 and CDR2 are SGHNT and YYREEE (reference sequence). The CDR3 is 14 amino acids. J was trimmed by 4 bases and V by 5 bases; bases with no gene match: 9. The CDR3: CASRRGLADYEQYF. CDR3 DNA sequence: TGTGCCAGCAGACGAGGGCTAGCGGATTACGAGCAGTACTTC.

V gene TRBV10-3 combines with J gene TRBJ2-2; the D gene is possibly TRBD1 (6 bases). Trimming removed 6 bases from V and 4 bases from J, with 12 bases in between. The CDR3 has 14 residues. Germline V gene lookup returns CDR1 ENHRY and CDR2 SYGVKD. The CDR3 loop reads CAIRPDSATGELFF. In DNA, the CDR3 is TGTGCCATCAGGCCGGACAGTGCCACCGGGGAGCTGTTTTTT.

The chain combines TRBV2 with TRBJ1-2, with D tentatively TRBD1 (6 bases). CDR1 and CDR2 (germline): SNHLY, FYNNEI. The CDR3 consists of 16 residues. With 3 bases removed from V and 4 bases from J, the gap between germline ends came to 18 bases. The CDR3 DNA sequence: TGTGCCAGCAGTGAGGGTTGGGGAGGACAGATCTATGGCTACACCTTC. This gives the protein CASSEGWGGQIYGYTF.

The rearrangement uses TRBV5-4 and TRBJ2-7; 7 bases map to TRBD2. Germline lookup yields CDR1 SGHNT and CDR2 YYREEE (reference sequence). The CDR3 runs 15 residues. Trimming removed 5 bases from V and 2 bases from J; junction bases left unmatched: 10. This chain's CDR3 is CASSSGAGTAYEQYF. As DNA, the CDR3 is TGTGCCAGCAGTTCGGGAGCGGGGACGGCCTACGAGCAGTACTTC.

This sequence joins TRBV2 and TRBJ2-7; D not resolved. The CDR3 length is 13 residues. Germline CDR1 reads SNHLY; CDR2 reads FYNNEI. V lost 7 bases to trimming and J lost 6 bases, with 16 bases between them. The CDR3 DNA sequence: TGTGCCAGCAATTCTGGGGTCTCCCTCGAGCAGTACTTC. Encoded protein: CASNSGVSLEQYF.

The rearrangement joins TRBV4-1 to TRBJ2-7; TRBD2 is a possible D gene (5 bases). The CDR3 extends over 14 amino acids. Per the germline V gene, CDR1 is MGHRA and CDR2 is YSYEKL. Trimming removed 5 bases at V and 3 bases at J, with 14 bases between. The CDR3 protein is CASSATSNIYEQYF. CDR3 sequence (DNA): TGCGCCAGCAGCGCTACTAGTAATATCTACGAGCAGTACTTC.

This clone showed up just a few times. The gene calls are TRBV19 and TRBJ1-1, with a tentative D call TRBD1 (6 bases). CDR1 and CDR2 from the germline V gene are LNHDA and SQIVND (reference sequence). The CDR3 is 14 amino acids. V lost 6 bases, J lost 1 base, and 12 bases lay in between. CDR3 coding DNA: TGTGCCAGTAGAAGGGGGGAGGGGAACACTGAAGCTTTCTTT. Its translation: CASRRGEGNTEAFF.

The count of this clone is one. The rearrangement links TRBV27 to TRBJ2-1, with 8 positions matching TRBD2. V shed 7 bases, J shed 6 bases, and the junction held 8 bases outside the gene matches. Germline CDR1 reads MNHEY; CDR2 reads SMNVEV (reference sequence). The CDR3 consists of 14 residues. The CDR3 sequence: CASKWETSANEQFF. The CDR3 nucleotides read TGTGCCAGCAAATGGGAGACTAGCGCCAATGAGCAGTTCTTC.

The CDR3 reads CASSYDYLGGRTDTQYF. In DNA form, the CDR3 reads TGTGCCAGCAGCTACGATTACCTAGGGGGCCGCACAGATACGCAGTATTTT. This chain uses TRBV5-6 with TRBJ2-3, with 7 bases identical to TRBD1. This CDR3 has 17 residues. V trimming: 3 bases; J trimming: 1 base; junction bases outside the gene matches: 11. Germline CDR1 SGHDT, CDR2 YYEEEE.

The V gene is TRBV7-9, the J gene TRBJ1-2; TRBD1 aligns across 11 bases. Looked up from germline, CDR1 is SEHNR and CDR2 is FQNEAQ (reference sequence). The V and J ends lost 5 bases and 7 bases, in that order; junction bases with no gene match: 6. The CDR3 is 14 residues long. CDR3 in amino acids: CASSAGQGAPGYTF. In DNA, the CDR3 is TGTGCCAGCAGCGCCGGACAGGGGGCGCCTGGCTACACCTTC.

This clone showed up just a few times. Additional DNA sequences in this sample encode the identical CDR3. The CDR3 coding sequence is TGTGCCAGCAGCTTAGGGACCTACGAGCAGTACTTC. Translated: CASSLGTYEQYF. The chain joins TRBV11-2 to TRBJ2-7; D ambiguous. This CDR3 spans 12 amino acids. With 1 base removed from V and 2 bases from J, the gap between germline ends came to 3 bases. CDR1 and CDR2 (germline): SGHAT, FQNNGV.